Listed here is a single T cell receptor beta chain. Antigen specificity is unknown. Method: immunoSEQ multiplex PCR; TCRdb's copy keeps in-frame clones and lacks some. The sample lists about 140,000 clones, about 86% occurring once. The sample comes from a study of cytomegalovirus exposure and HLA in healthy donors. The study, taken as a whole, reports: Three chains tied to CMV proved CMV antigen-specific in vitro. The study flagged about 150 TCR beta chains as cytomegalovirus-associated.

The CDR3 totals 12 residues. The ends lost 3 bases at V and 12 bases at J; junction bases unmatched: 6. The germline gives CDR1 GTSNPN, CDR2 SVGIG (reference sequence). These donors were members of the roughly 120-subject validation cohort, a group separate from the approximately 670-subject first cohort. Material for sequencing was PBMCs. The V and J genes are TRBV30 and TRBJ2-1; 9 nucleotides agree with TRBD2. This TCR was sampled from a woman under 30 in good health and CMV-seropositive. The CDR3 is CAWRLAGLRQFF. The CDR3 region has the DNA TGTGCCTGGAGACTAGCGGGTTTGCGGCAGTTCTTC. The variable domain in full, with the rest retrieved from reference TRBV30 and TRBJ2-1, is SQTIHQWPATLVQPVGSPLSLECTVEGTSNPNLYWYRQAAGRGLQLLFYSVGIGQISSEVPQNLSASRPQDRQFILSSKKLLLSDSGFYLCAWRLAGLRQFFGPGTRLTVL.